This T cell receptor beta chain was profiled in a study of control samples from healthy donors and cancer patients. Germline V gives CDR1 MNHNS, CDR2 SASEGT. V was clipped by 7 bases and J by 4 bases; unmatched bases: 8. The CDR3 consists of 15 residues. Measured with immunoSEQ multiplex PCR; TCRdb has only the in-frame clones, and not every one. The table lists more than 95,000 clones, roughly 87% of them singletons. What was sequenced was blood. The clonotype comes from a man younger than 35 in good health. The chain uses TRBV6-1 and TRBJ2-1; 9 bases agree with TRBD2. This chain's CDR3 is CASIGGGGGYNEQFF. The CDR3 region has the DNA TGTGCCAGCATTGGGGGCGGGGGGGGGTACAATGAGCAGTTCTTC.